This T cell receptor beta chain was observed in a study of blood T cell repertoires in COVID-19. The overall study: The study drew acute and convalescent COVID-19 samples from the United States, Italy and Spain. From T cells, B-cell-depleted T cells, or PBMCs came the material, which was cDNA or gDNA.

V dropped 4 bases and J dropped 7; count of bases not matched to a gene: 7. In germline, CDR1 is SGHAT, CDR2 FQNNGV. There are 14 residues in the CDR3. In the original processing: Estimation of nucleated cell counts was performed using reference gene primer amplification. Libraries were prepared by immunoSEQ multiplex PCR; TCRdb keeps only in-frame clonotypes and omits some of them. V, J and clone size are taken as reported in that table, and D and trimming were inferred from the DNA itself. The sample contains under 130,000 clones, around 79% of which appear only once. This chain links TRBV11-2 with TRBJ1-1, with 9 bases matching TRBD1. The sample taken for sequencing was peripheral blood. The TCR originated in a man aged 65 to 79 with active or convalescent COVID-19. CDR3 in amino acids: CASSYTDRGNEAFF. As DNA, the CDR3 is TGTGCCAGCAGCTATACGGACAGGGGAAATGAAGCTTTCTTT. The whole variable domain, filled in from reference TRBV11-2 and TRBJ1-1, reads EAGVAQSPRYKIIEKRQSVAFWCNPISGHATLYWYQQILGQGPKLLIQFQNNGVVDDSQLPKDRFSAERLKGVDSTLKIQPAKLEDSAVYLCASSYTDRGNEAFFGQGTRLTVV.